Following are 5 T cell receptor beta chains from one sample sequenced in a study of cytomegalovirus exposure and HLA in healthy donors. The PCR contained 60 Vbeta and 13 Jbeta primers. Some clones are missing from TCRdb's copy, which holds only in-frame ones; the method was immunoSEQ multiplex PCR. The sample has 100,000 or so clones, 65% to 80% seen once. The specimen sequenced was PBMCs. The receptors here all came from a male donor in good health and CMV-seronegative.

This clone was counted once. The V and J genes are TRBV2 and TRBJ2-3; weak D call: TRBD2 (5 bases). V dropped 2 bases and J dropped 3 bases, with 15 bases sitting between them. Germline V lookup: CDR1 SNHLY, CDR2 FYNNEI. This CDR3 has 16 residues. For the CDR3, the DNA is TGTGCCAGCAGTGAAAGCGGCCGCCGACGGACAGATACGCAGTATTTT. It translates to CASSESGRRRTDTQYF.

This chain's CDR3 is CASSRTGRVGEQYF. In DNA, the CDR3 is TGTGCCAGCAGCAGGACAGGCAGGGTAGGGGAGCAGTACTTC. The chain links TRBV25-1 to TRBJ2-7; TRBD1 matches at 7 bases. The CDR3 is 14 amino acids. Germline V CDR1 and CDR2: MGHDK, SYGVNS. After removal of 6 bases from V and 7 bases from J, the junction contained 12 bases not matched to a gene.

V is TRBV6-5 and J is TRBJ2-1, with 8 bases fitting TRBD2. This CDR3 is built from 16 residues. Trimming took 4 bases from V and 3 from J; bases not matched to a gene: 8. In germline, CDR1 is MNHEY, CDR2 SVGAGI. The CDR3 DNA sequence: TGTGCCAGCAGTTCTAGGGCTAGCGGGTACTACAATGAGCAGTTCTTC. Its protein is CASSSRASGYYNEQFF.

The V call is TRBV28, the J call TRBJ2-7; tentatively, D is TRBD1 (6 bases). V lost 3 bases to trimming and J lost 4 bases, with 13 bases between them. The CDR3 sequence is 14 residues long. Looked up from germline, CDR1 is MDHEN and CDR2 is SYDVKM. CDR3 in amino acids: CASSFSTGTYEQYF. CDR3 nucleotides: TGTGCCAGCAGTTTCTCGACAGGAACGTACGAGCAGTACTTC.

The rearrangement uses TRBV30 and TRBJ1-5; tentative D call: TRBD1 (6 bases). The CDR3 has 14 residues. V lost 1 base and J lost 5, with 12 bases in between. Germline CDR1 and CDR2: GTSNPN and SVGIG (reference sequence). CDR3 sequence reads: CAWSGGQLHQPQHF. The CDR3 DNA reads as TGTGCCTGGAGTGGAGGACAGCTTCATCAGCCCCAGCATTTT.